These 27 T cell receptor beta chains came from one sample sequenced in a study of blood T cell repertoires in COVID-19 (dated by TCRdb to 2018 to 2020). Library prep was done by the immunoSEQ multiplex PCR assay. What TCRdb holds here is the immuneACCESS table cut down to in-frame rearrangements. Part of the clones is not present; checked against another copy, under half of the missing clones reflect an unresolved V gene, and the others are unexplained. The sample contains 150,000 to 200,000 clones, around 82% of them found a single time. The leading ten clones occupy about 17% of the sample. The sample consisted of PBMCs or T cells enriched from blood (not recorded which). These receptors were collected from a woman aged 45-60 years with acute COVID-19.

This clone showed up just a few times. The chain uses TRBV5-4 and TRBJ1-2, with D perhaps TRBD1 (6 bases). The CDR3 consists of 13 residues. Germline V CDR1 and CDR2: SGHNT, YYREEE (reference sequence). Between the trimmed V and J ends, which lost 0 bases and 8 bases, there was a span of 11 bases. Here the CDR3 reads CASSLVGGGGYTF. The CDR3 DNA sequence: TGTGCCAGCAGCTTGGTTGGGGGCGGGGGCTACACCTTC.

The chain uses TRBV24-1 and TRBJ2-5; TRBD1 matches 7 bases. The V and J ends lost 4 bases and 2 bases, in that order; junction bases with no gene match: 9. The CDR3 has 16 residues. The V gene's germline CDR1 is KGHDR and CDR2 SFDVKD. CDR3 region: CATSDPGTAKQETQYF. As DNA, the CDR3 is TGTGCCACCAGTGACCCCGGGACAGCCAAGCAAGAGACCCAGTACTTC.

This chain joins TRBV24-1 and TRBJ2-3; D might be TRBD2 (7 bases). The germline V gene has CDR1 KGHDR and CDR2 SFDVKD. Trimming stripped 3 bases from V and 2 bases from J, with 23 bases between. The CDR3 is 19 residues long. The CDR3 is CATSDTVRGGTRHTDTQYF. CDR3 bases: TGTGCCACCAGTGATACAGTAAGGGGGGGGACTCGACACACAGATACGCAGTATTTT.

The chain joins TRBV4-1 to TRBJ2-3; TRBD2 might be the D (5 bases). Trimming stripped 0 bases from V and 5 bases from J, with 12 bases between. The CDR3 sequence is 15 residues long. Germline values: CDR1 MGHRA, CDR2 YSYEKL. The CDR3: CASSQDRPAGDTQYF. DNA of the CDR3: TGCGCCAGCAGCCAAGATCGGCCGGCGGGAGATACGCAGTATTTT.

The chain recombines TRBV4-3 with TRBJ1-1; D perhaps matches TRBD1 (5 bases). Germline V gene sequence: CDR1 LGHNA, CDR2 YSLEER. The CDR3 runs to 14 residues. V dropped 4 bases and J dropped 0 bases, with 9 bases sitting between them. The CDR3 DNA reads TGCGCCAGCAGCCCTACGACAGTGAACACTGAAGCTTTCTTT. It translates to CASSPTTVNTEAFF.

The CDR3 loop is CASREGLGNSGYTF. For the CDR3, the DNA is TGTGCCAGCAGGGAGGGCCTAGGTAATAGCGGCTACACCTTC. V gene TRBV7-9 combines with J gene TRBJ1-2; D ambiguous. Germline loops: CDR1 SEHNR, CDR2 FQNEAQ (reference sequence). The CDR3 is 14 amino acids. V lost 6 bases and J lost 8, with 19 bases in between.

This clone was seen a single time. The chain uses TRBV9 and TRBJ2-7; the match to TRBD2 covers 7 bases. This CDR3 spans 15 amino acids. The J segment lost 0 bases and the V segment lost 6 bases, leaving 9 bases of the junction unmatched. Germline assignment: CDR1 SGDLS and CDR2 YYNGEE. CDR3 nucleotides: TGTGCCAGCAACCCGAAGCGGGGCCCCTCCTACGAGCAGTACGTC. This encodes CASNPKRGPSYEQYV.

The rearrangement joins TRBV7-2 to TRBJ2-2; possible D gene TRBD1, 6 bases. CDR1 SGHTA and CDR2 FQGNSA come from the germline V gene. The CDR3 length is 14 residues. V lost 4 bases to trimming and J lost 5 bases, with 11 bases between them. CDR3 bases: TGTGCCAGCAGCTCCCATCAGGGGACCGGGGAGCTGTTTTTT. Translation: CASSSHQGTGELFF.

V is TRBV27 and J is TRBJ2-6; D call uncertain. V lost 5 bases to trimming and J lost 0 bases, with 14 bases between them. Germline V CDR1 and CDR2: MNHEY, SMNVEV (reference sequence). The CDR3 runs to 17 residues. The CDR3 sequence is CASSPTSKHSGANVLTF. In DNA, the CDR3 is TGTGCCAGCAGTCCCACGAGTAAGCACTCTGGGGCCAACGTCCTGACTTTC.

The CDR3 here is CARSHRDRGVRSNQPQHF. Here the CDR3 DNA reads TGTGCCAGAAGCCACCGGGACAGGGGCGTAAGGAGCAATCAGCCCCAGCATTTT. The chain combines TRBV5-3 with TRBJ1-5; the match to TRBD1 covers 10 bases. TRBV5-3 carries the ORF label, with uncertain function. The CDR3 is 18 amino acids. The junction had 11 bases not matched to a gene; V was cut back by 4 bases and J by 1 base.

The gene calls are TRBV6-2 or TRBV6-3 and TRBJ1-2; no clear D. This CDR3 is 14 amino acids long. Germline V gene lookup returns CDR1 MNHEY and CDR2 SVGEGT. V was shortened by 0 bases and J by 4 bases, with 9 bases between the two germline ends. The DNA of the CDR3 is TGTGCCAGCAGTTACTCGACTTTACCCTATGGCTACACCTTC. It is translated as CASSYSTLPYGYTF.

This sequence joins TRBV6-2 or TRBV6-3 and TRBJ2-5; 10 bases align to TRBD1. The germline V gene has CDR1 MNHEY and CDR2 SVGEGT. The CDR3 is 14 amino acids. The J segment lost 5 bases and the V segment lost 4 bases, leaving 4 bases of the junction unmatched. For the CDR3, the DNA is TGTGCCAGCAGTTTGACAGGGGGCGGGGAGACCCAGTACTTC. Residues: CASSLTGGGETQYF.

CDR3 amino acids: CASRQQGPETQYF. In DNA form, the CDR3 reads TGTGCCAGCAGGCAACAGGGCCCAGAGACCCAGTACTTC. The chain has TRBV6-5 and TRBJ2-5, with D possibly matching TRBD1 (6 bases). With 6 bases removed from V and 4 bases from J, the gap between germline ends came to 12 bases. The length of the CDR3 is 13 residues. Germline CDR1 MNHEY, CDR2 SVGAGI.

The chain has TRBV5-1 and TRBJ2-5; 16 nucleotides match TRBD2. The V and J ends lost 4 bases and 3 bases, in that order; junction bases with no gene match: 3. CDR1 and CDR2 (germline): SGHRS, YFSETQ. The CDR3 contains 16 residues. This chain's CDR3 is CASSTGLAGGKETQYF. CDR3 DNA sequence: TGCGCCAGCAGCACGGGACTAGCGGGGGGGAAAGAGACCCAGTACTTC.

The chain carries TRBV19 and TRBJ2-2, with a possible D match to TRBD1 (6 bases). V dropped 6 bases and J dropped 2 bases, with 13 bases sitting between them. This CDR3 is built from 15 residues. CDR1 is LNHDA and CDR2 is SQIVND in the germline V gene (reference sequence). The CDR3 sequence: CASRPQGKNTGELFF. The CDR3 DNA follows: TGTGCCAGTAGACCACAGGGAAAAAACACCGGGGAGCTGTTTTTT. The whole variable domain, filled in from reference TRBV19 and TRBJ2-2, reads DGGITQSPKYLFRKEGQNVTLSCEQNLNHDAMYWYRQDPGQGLRLIYYSQIVNDFQKGDIAEGYSVSREKKESFPLTVTSAQKNPTAFYLCASRPQGKNTGELFFGEGSRLTVL.

This clone showed up just a few times. The chain employs TRBV4-1 and TRBJ1-2; weak D call: TRBD1 (6 bases). There are 15 residues in the CDR3. Germline V gene lookup returns CDR1 MGHRA and CDR2 YSYEKL. With 4 bases removed from V and 1 base from J, the gap between germline ends came to 13 bases. The CDR3 spells CASSPRDTYNYGYTF. CDR3 sequence (DNA): TGCGCCAGCAGCCCCCGGGACACCTATAACTATGGCTACACCTTC.

This clone appeared once. The chain joins TRBV6-2 or TRBV6-3 to TRBJ1-5; D may be TRBD1 (5 bases). Germline V gene data show CDR1 as MNHEY and CDR2 as SVGEGT. Trimming shortened V by 5 bases and J by 1 base, and 12 bases separated the two germline ends. The CDR3 runs to 15 residues. The CDR3 DNA follows: TGTGCCAGCAGTAGTGGGGCTCTGAGCAATCAGCCCCAGCATTTT. As protein: CASSSGALSNQPQHF.

The genes are TRBV30 and TRBJ2-2; D remains unclear. The CDR3 is 11 residues long. Trimming stripped 0 bases from V and 8 bases from J, with 4 bases between. The germline V gene encodes CDR1 GTSNPN and CDR2 SVGIG (reference sequence). The CDR3 sequence: CAWSVAGELFF. For the CDR3, the DNA is TGTGCCTGGAGTGTGGCAGGGGAGCTGTTTTTT.

The CDR3 spells CALLKGGRTEAFF. DNA of the CDR3: TGTGCCTTACTCAAGGGGGGGCGGACTGAAGCTTTCTTT. This chain connects TRBV5-8 to TRBJ1-1, with D possibly TRBD1 on 6 matching bases. V gave up 10 bases and J gave up 5 bases, with 18 bases separating them. The CDR3 is 13 amino acids. The germline V gene has CDR1 SGHTS and CDR2 YDEGEE.

The chain carries TRBV4-1 and TRBJ2-5; 8 bases are shared with TRBD2. Germline trimming cut 3 bases from V and 4 bases from J; bases unmatched to any gene: 13. This CDR3 spans 17 amino acids. Germline V lookup: CDR1 MGHRA, CDR2 YSYEKL. CDR3 bases: TGCGCCAGCAGCCAGGACGGGGGGGCCCCTATCCGAGAGACCCAGTACTTC. As protein: CASSQDGGAPIRETQYF.

The V call is TRBV2, the J call TRBJ1-1; 9 nucleotides match TRBD1. The CDR3 contains 13 residues. The germline V gene encodes CDR1 SNHLY and CDR2 FYNNEI. Losses at the gene ends were 7 bases for V and 5 bases for J; bases not matched to a gene: 5. Written as DNA, the CDR3 is TGTGCCAGCATGGGACAGGGTATGACTGAAGCTTTCTTT. It encodes CASMGQGMTEAFF.

This chain links TRBV6-9 with TRBJ2-2, with 8 bases that match TRBD2. The germline V gene has CDR1 MNHGY and CDR2 SVAAGI. This CDR3 has 15 amino acids. The V gene end was trimmed by 5 bases and the J gene end by 8 bases; junction bases not matched to a gene: 10. CDR3 protein: CASSPSAGGVGELFF. CDR3 bases: TGTGCCAGCAGTCCCAGCGCGGGGGGCGTTGGGGAGCTGTTTTTT.

This chain joins TRBV7-3 and TRBJ2-3; D is perhaps TRBD2 (7 bases). The CDR3 has 15 amino acids. Deletions cut 1 base from V and 7 bases from J, with 15 bases between. Germline CDR1 SGHTA, CDR2 FQGTGA. The CDR3 loop is CASSLKVGGRYTQYF. For the CDR3, the DNA is TGTGCCAGCAGCTTAAAGGTGGGGGGGCGATATACGCAGTATTTT.

V usage is TRBV28 and J usage is TRBJ1-1, with TRBD1 matching over 7 bases. CDR1 and CDR2 from the germline V gene are MDHEN and SYDVKM. The CDR3 runs to 15 residues. V lost 6 bases to trimming and J lost 2 bases; unmatched junction nucleotides: 9. Here the CDR3 DNA reads TGTGCCAGCAGATCCGGACAGGCGACCAACACTGAAGCTTTCTTT. This sequence encodes CASRSGQATNTEAFF.

The J gene is TRBJ1-6, the V gene TRBV19; D uncertain. In germline, CDR1 is LNHDA, CDR2 SQIVND (reference sequence). This CDR3 is 11 amino acids long. V lost 5 bases to trimming and J lost 14 bases, with 10 bases between them. CDR3 loop: CASSPGTTLHF. The CDR3 DNA is TGTGCCAGTAGTCCCGGTACGACCCTCCACTTT. The whole variable domain, filled in from reference TRBV19 and TRBJ1-6, reads DGGITQSPKYLFRKEGQNVTLSCEQNLNHDAMYWYRQDPGQGLRLIYYSQIVNDFQKGDIAEGYSVSREKKESFPLTVTSAQKNPTAFYLCASSPGTTLHFGNGTRLTVT.

The chain has TRBV27 and TRBJ1-1; D gene uncertain. CDR1 is MNHEY, CDR2 SMNVEV, per germline (reference sequence). CDR3 length equals 15 residues. Trimming cost V 4 bases and J 1 base, with 13 bases left between them. The CDR3 region has the DNA TGTGCCAGCAGTTCCCTCATGGCGGGGAACACTGAAGCTTTCTTT. It translates to CASSSLMAGNTEAFF.

In its sample, this clone was seen a few times. This chain connects TRBV28 to TRBJ2-1; 10 bases are a match to TRBD1. V shed 4 bases and J 5 bases; nucleotides not matched to a gene: 5. This CDR3 is 15 amino acids long. The germline CDR1 and CDR2 sequences are MDHEN and SYDVKM. The CDR3 DNA is TGTGCCAGCAGTTCATCCGGGACAGGGGACAATGAGCAGTTCTTC. This codes for CASSSSGTGDNEQFF. The whole variable domain, remainder taken from reference TRBV28 and TRBJ2-1, is DVKVTQSSRYLVKRTGEKVFLECVQDMDHENMFWYRQDPGLGLRLIYFSYDVKMKEKGDIPEGYSVSREKKERFSLILESASTNQTSMYLCASSSSGTGDNEQFFGPGTRLTVL.